The source of this TCR beta chain is a study of blood T cell repertoires in COVID-19. The overall study: Researchers got acute and convalescent COVID-19 samples from the United States, Italy and Spain.

Study processing details: The authors estimated nucleated cell counts from reference gene primer amplification. Clones were sequenced by immunoSEQ multiplex PCR, and TCRdb holds only the in-frame ones, with some missing. V, J and clone size are taken as reported in that table, and D and trimming were inferred from the DNA itself. Of 200,000 to 250,000 clones listed, 70% to 85% were seen once; the top ten hold under 2%. Per the germline V gene, CDR1 is KGHSH and CDR2 is LQKENI. This CDR3 spans 16 amino acids. Trimming removed 3 bases from V and 11 bases from J; junction bases left unmatched: 15. The V and J genes are TRBV18 and TRBJ1-5, with 8 bases fitting TRBD1. The receptor's source is a woman of 80 years or more with acute or convalescent COVID-19. The material sequenced was peripheral blood. The CDR3 reads CASSPGGPGTGLSQHF. The CDR3 DNA is TGTGCCAGCTCACCTGGGGGACCCGGGACAGGCCTTTCCCAGCATTTT. Looking up the rest from reference TRBV18 and TRBJ1-5 gives the full variable domain: NAGVMQNPRHLVRRRGQEARLRCSPMKGHSHVYWYRQLPEEGLKFMVYLQKENIIDESGMPKERFSAEFPKEGPSILRIQQVVRGDSAAYFCASSPGGPGTGLSQHFGDGTRLSIL.